A selection of T cell receptor beta chains follows, all from one sample in a study of blood T cell repertoires in COVID-19. The repertoire was sequenced with immunoSEQ multiplex PCR; TCRdb's copy has only in-frame clones and lacks some. The sample includes about 270,000 clones, around four fifths of them seen just once. The sample was peripheral blood. The receptors originated from a man of 80 years or more with acute or convalescent COVID-19. Both conserved end residues are part of each CDR3. The D gene is left open where the match is weak. The size field is filled for only some rows; it gives once, few, many or a size class.

j_gene | d_gene | v_gene | abundance | CDR3aa | CDR3nt
TRBJ2-7 | TRBD2 | TRBV7-2 | NA | CASGERGIYEQYF | TGTGCCAGTGGTGAGCGGGGGATCTACGAGCAGTACTTC
TRBJ2-1 | TRBD1 | TRBV6-5 | few | CASSWDRKVNEQFF | TGTGCCAGCAGCTGGGACAGGAAAGTTAATGAGCAGTTCTTC
TRBJ2-4 | NA | TRBV21-1 | NA | CASSRSSAGKLSSTIQYF | TGTGCCAGCAGCAGATCGAGTGCAGGGAAATTGTCTAGTACCATTCAGTACTTC
TRBJ1-4 | NA | TRBV7-9 | NA | CASSLFGATNEKLFF | TGTGCCAGCAGCTTATTCGGTGCAACTAATGAAAAACTGTTTTTT
TRBJ1-3 | NA | TRBV28 | once | CASSPSVDSGNTIYF | TGTGCCAGCAGTCCCTCCGTAGACTCTGGAAACACCATATATTTT
TRBJ2-3 | NA | TRBV24-1 | NA | CATSDPLVDTQYF | TGTGCCACCAGTGACCCACTAGTGGATACGCAGTATTTT
TRBJ2-6 | TRBD1 | TRBV24-1 | once | CATSGAPGQFSGANVLTF | TGTGCCACCAGTGGCGCCCCGGGACAGTTCTCTGGGGCCAACGTCCTGACTTTC
TRBJ2-2 | NA | TRBV19 | few | CASSIDGGAGELFF | TGTGCCAGTAGTATAGATGGGGGCGCCGGGGAGCTGTTTTTT
TRBJ2-3 | NA | TRBV15 | once | CATSRDLAGSTDTQYF | TGTGCCACCAGCAGAGATTTGGCGGGGAGCACAGATACGCAGTATTTT
TRBJ2-7 | NA | TRBV19 | NA | CASSIGAQGVGEQYF | TGTGCCAGTAGTATTGGAGCGCAAGGCGTCGGGGAGCAGTACTTC
TRBJ2-7 | TRBD1 | TRBV7-9 | NA | CASSSTGVAYEQYF | TGTGCCAGCAGCTCGACAGGGGTTGCCTACGAGCAGTACTTC
TRBJ2-7 | TRBD2 | TRBV18 | NA | CASSPGLARLGEQYF | TGTGCCAGCTCACCGGGACTAGCGCGCTTAGGGGAGCAGTACTTC
TRBJ2-4 | NA | TRBV4-2 | NA | CASSQDRSATAKNIQYF | TGTGCCAGCAGCCAAGATCGAAGCGCGACAGCCAAAAACATTCAGTACTTC
TRBJ2-5 | NA | TRBV25-1 | NA | CASSESGQGMVETQYF | TGTGCCAGCAGTGAGTCTGGGCAGGGTATGGTGGAGACCCAGTACTTC
TRBJ1-1 | NA | TRBV2 | NA | CASSEGQQRLVNTEAFF | TGTGCCAGCAGTGAAGGGCAGCAGCGTCTGGTGAACACTGAAGCTTTCTTT
TRBJ2-1 | TRBD2 | TRBV27 | NA | CASRRLAGGPYNEQFF | TGTGCCAGCAGACGACTAGCGGGGGGCCCTTACAATGAGCAGTTCTTC
TRBJ2-7 | NA | TRBV7-2 | NA | CASSLGRESAYEQYF | TGTGCCAGCAGCTTAGGCCGGGAATCGGCCTACGAGCAGTACTTC
TRBJ1-2 | NA | TRBV28 | NA | CASIDNRKTNYGYTF | TGTGCCAGCATCGATAACAGGAAAACTAACTATGGCTACACCTTC
TRBJ2-1 | TRBD2 | TRBV20-1 | once | CSASATSGGNNEQFF | TGCAGTGCTAGTGCGACTAGCGGGGGCAACAATGAGCAGTTCTTC
TRBJ2-1 | TRBD2 | TRBV11-2 | NA | CASSPGLATEQFF | TGTGCCAGCAGCCCTGGACTAGCAACTGAGCAGTTCTTC
TRBJ2-1 | TRBD1 | TRBV5-6 | NA | CASTLGQGFGEQFF | TGTGCCAGCACCCTGGGACAGGGGTTTGGTGAGCAGTTCTTC
TRBJ1-4 | NA | TRBV28 | NA | CASSLPNEKLFF | TGTGCCAGCAGTTTACCGAATGAAAAACTGTTTTTT
TRBJ2-2 | NA | TRBV24-1 | NA | CATSRDITGELFF | TGTGCCACCAGTCGGGACATCACCGGGGAGCTGTTTTTT
TRBJ2-7 | TRBD2 | TRBV28 | NA | CASSQAGEYEQYF | TGTGCCAGCAGCCAAGCGGGAGAATACGAGCAGTACTTC
TRBJ1-3 | TRBD1 | TRBV7-9 | NA | CASRRDSVPGNTIYF | TGTGCCAGCAGACGGGACAGTGTCCCTGGAAACACCATATATTTT
TRBJ1-2 | NA | TRBV10-1 | NA | CASSEGAPVVYGYTF | TGCGCCAGCAGTGAGGGGGCGCCGGTTGTGTATGGCTACACCTTC
TRBJ1-3 | TRBD1 | TRBV9 | NA | CASSAPPLGGTGRNTIYF | TGTGCCAGCAGCGCTCCACCCCTGGGGGGGACAGGAAGAAACACCATATATTTT
TRBJ2-1 | TRBD1 | TRBV18 | NA | CASSPPGQGAYEQFF | TGTGCCAGCTCACCACCGGGACAGGGGGCCTATGAGCAGTTCTTC
TRBJ1-1 | TRBD1 | TRBV5-8 | NA | CASSLTGQGNTEAFF | TGTGCCAGCAGCTTAACGGGACAGGGGAACACTGAAGCTTTCTTT
TRBJ2-7 | NA | TRBV28 | NA | CASASGLSYEQYF | TGTGCCAGCGCTTCGGGACTTTCTTACGAGCAGTACTTC
TRBJ1-2 | NA | TRBV11-2 | NA | CASSVDRLMNYGYTF | TGTGCCAGCAGCGTCGACAGACTTATGAACTATGGCTACACCTTC
TRBJ1-4 | NA | TRBV6-1 | NA | CASSEIGSLSEKLFF | TGTGCCAGCAGTGAAATCGGGAGCTTGAGTGAAAAACTGTTTTTT
TRBJ1-5 | NA | TRBV4-2 | NA | CASSQDSAGAQPQHF | TGTGCCAGCAGCCAAGATTCGGCCGGAGCACAGCCCCAGCATTTT
TRBJ1-2 | NA | TRBV29-1 | NA | CSVEGDGGAYGYTF | TGCAGCGTTGAAGGGGACGGGGGGGCCTATGGCTACACCTTC
TRBJ2-5 | NA | TRBV14 | NA | CASSQGGLETQYF | TGTGCCAGCAGCCAAGGGGGGCTGGAGACCCAGTACTTC
TRBJ2-5 | TRBD2 | TRBV4-1 | NA | CASSQSGLAVQETQYF | TGCGCCAGCAGCCAATCGGGACTAGCGGTCCAAGAGACCCAGTACTTC
TRBJ1-4 | NA | TRBV5-1 | NA | CASSRNGGLNEKLFF | TGCGCCAGCAGCCGGAACGGAGGACTTAATGAAAAACTGTTTTTT
TRBJ2-5 | TRBD1 | TRBV3-1/TRBV3-2 | NA | CASSQWDRGQETQYF | TGTGCCAGCAGCCAGTGGGACAGGGGACAAGAGACCCAGTACTTC
TRBJ1-5 | TRBD1 | TRBV7-2 | NA | CASSTQGASNQPQHF | TGTGCCAGCAGCACTCAGGGGGCCAGCAATCAGCCCCAGCATTTT
TRBJ2-7 | NA | TRBV6-2/TRBV6-3 | NA | CASSQRGGSYEQYF | TGTGCCAGCAGCCAGAGGGGGGGCTCCTACGAGCAGTACTTC
TRBJ1-5 | NA | TRBV19 | NA | CASSISQGYQPQHF | TGTGCCAGTAGTATTTCACAGGGCTATCAGCCCCAGCATTTT
TRBJ1-1 | NA | TRBV20-1 | NA | CIQEKASEAFF | TGCATTCAAGAAAAAGCCTCTGAAGCTTTCTTT
TRBJ2-7 | NA | TRBV29-1 | NA | CSDCGMRDSSYEQYF | TGCAGCGACTGCGGGATGCGGGATTCGTCCTACGAGCAGTACTTC
TRBJ2-7 | TRBD1 | TRBV5-6 | NA | CASSLAFGTGGVYEQYF | TGTGCCAGCAGCTTGGCGTTTGGGACAGGGGGAGTCTACGAGCAGTACTTC
TRBJ1-6 | NA | TRBV5-1 | NA | CASSPDGGPTSPLHF | TGCGCCAGCAGCCCTGATGGCGGGCCGACTTCACCCCTCCACTTT
TRBJ2-7 | NA | TRBV19 | few | CASSLIRGASEQYF | TGTGCCAGTAGCCTAATCAGGGGGGCCTCCGAGCAGTACTTC
TRBJ1-5 | TRBD1 | TRBV20-1 | NA | CSASRSGTGLQPQHF | TGCAGTGCTAGTAGGTCCGGGACAGGGCTTCAGCCCCAGCATTTT
TRBJ1-2 | NA | TRBV7-2 | NA | CASTRGGADGYTF | TGTGCCAGCACCCGAGGAGGGGCCGATGGCTACACCTTC
TRBJ2-7 | TRBD1 | TRBV11-2 | NA | CASPMTGVDTSYEQYF | TGTGCCAGCCCCATGACAGGGGTCGACACCTCCTACGAGCAGTACTTC
TRBJ2-5 | TRBD1 | TRBV28 | few | CASSAQGARETQYF | TGTGCCAGCAGTGCACAGGGGGCTCGGGAGACCCAGTACTTC
TRBJ1-2 | NA | TRBV6-5 | once | CASSYGGGTNYGYTF | TGTGCCAGCAGTTACGGAGGCGGTACAAACTATGGCTACACCTTC
TRBJ1-2 | TRBD1 | TRBV6-5 | once | CASSSGQGWNGYTF | TGTGCCAGCAGCTCGGGACAGGGGTGGAACGGCTACACCTTC
TRBJ1-4 | NA | TRBV7-8 | NA | CASSLRGQSDEKLFF | TGTGCCAGCAGCTTAAGGGGACAAAGTGATGAAAAACTGTTTTTT